The 23 T cell receptor beta chains reported below all come from one sample, sequenced in a study of T cells in Graves' hyperthyroidism and ophthalmopathy. From RNA transcripts, TCR beta CDR3 regions were amplified. Carried out on the TCR CDR3, a first-round RT-PCR used the HTBI primer set. TCRdb reprocessed the multiplex PCR reads via MiXCR and lists one record per CDR3 protein. In the table there are 600,000 to 850,000 distinct CDR3 sequences, about 17% of which are singletons. Sequencing used blood. The source is a woman in her fifties or sixties with Graves' hyperthyroidism that later progressed to Graves' ophthalmopathy.

V and J are TRBV7-2 and TRBJ1-2, with D maybe TRBD1 (6 bases). Per the germline V gene, CDR1 is SGHTA and CDR2 is FQGNSA. The germline V and J ends were trimmed by 0 bases and 1 base, with 9 bases remaining between them. The CDR3 has 15 residues. CDR3 loop: CASSLAGGNNYGYTF. The CDR3 bases are TGTGCCAGCAGCTTAGCTGGGGGCAATAACTATGGCTACACCTTC.

CDR3 protein: CASSLAITGNTGELFF. The CDR3 DNA follows: TGTGCCAGCAGCTTAGCGATCACAGGGAACACCGGGGAGCTGTTTTTT. V gene TRBV7-6 combines with J gene TRBJ2-2, with a tentative D call TRBD1 (5 bases). Trimming left V 0 bases short and J 1 base short, with 9 bases between. This CDR3 spans 16 amino acids. Germline-derived CDR1 and CDR2 are SGHVS and FNYEAQ.

The chain couples TRBV20-1 to TRBJ2-7, with 9 positions matching TRBD1. This CDR3 comprises 12 residues. V was clipped by 7 bases and J by 5 bases; unmatched bases: 6. The V gene's germline CDR1 is DFQATT and CDR2 SNEGSKA (reference sequence). Here the CDR3 reads CSVNRGPNEQYF. The CDR3 region has the DNA TGCAGTGTTAACAGGGGGCCCAACGAGCAGTACTTC.

The rearrangement uses TRBV12-3 or TRBV12-4 and TRBJ1-4; no reliable D call. Trimming left V 1 base short and J 8 bases short, with 17 bases between. CDR3 length equals 16 residues. DNA of the CDR3: TGTGCCAGCAGTTTAGGGTCACGGTCCCCCATCGAAAAACTGTTTTTT. Translating gives CASSLGSRSPIEKLFF.

This chain uses TRBV7-9 with TRBJ1-5, with D maybe TRBD1 (5 bases). The V end was cut by 1 base, the J end by 9 bases, with 10 bases between. CDR1 is SEHNR and CDR2 is FQNEAQ in the germline V gene (reference sequence). This CDR3 comprises 13 residues. The DNA of the CDR3 is TGTGCCAGCAGCTTAGAACAGGTGGGGCCCCAGCATTTT. Translating gives CASSLEQVGPQHF.

V is TRBV27 and J is TRBJ2-5, with D perhaps TRBD1 (7 bases). The CDR3 consists of 15 residues. Germline V lookup: CDR1 MNHEY, CDR2 SMNVEV (reference sequence). V lost 6 bases to trimming and J lost 1 base, with 15 bases between them. CDR3 in DNA: TGTGCCAGCAGCGTCGACAGGGAGGCCCAAGAGACCCAGTACTTC. Translated, it gives CASSVDREAQETQYF.

This clonotype was counted ten times or more. The chain employs TRBV30 and TRBJ1-6, with 7 nucleotides matching TRBD1. In germline, CDR1 is GTSNPN, CDR2 SVGIG (reference sequence). CDR3 length: 14 residues. V dropped 3 bases and J dropped 7; count of bases not matched to a gene: 6. In DNA, the CDR3 is TGTGCCTGGAGGAGGGGACAGTGGAATTCACCCCTCCACTTT. As protein: CAWRRGQWNSPLHF.

This clonotype showed up many times. The chain couples TRBV7-9 to TRBJ2-1; D may be TRBD1 (7 bases). V lost 0 bases, J lost 3 bases, and 15 bases lay in between. The germline V gene encodes CDR1 SEHNR and CDR2 FQNEAQ (reference sequence). The CDR3 length is 17 residues. The CDR3 loop reads CASSLAGPRGDYNEQFF. CDR3 DNA: TGTGCCAGCAGCTTAGCGGGTCCCAGGGGGGACTACAATGAGCAGTTCTTC.

The rearrangement joins TRBV12-3 or TRBV12-4 to TRBJ2-3, with D tentatively TRBD2 (5 bases). CDR3 size: 14 residues. The germline V and J ends were trimmed by 2 bases and 4 bases, with 10 bases remaining between them. CDR3 loop: CASSLIRGSDTQYF. The CDR3 nucleotides read TGTGCCAGCAGTTTAATACGAGGGTCAGATACGCAGTATTTT.

This clonotype came up a few times. The V and J genes are TRBV7-9 and TRBJ2-1, with D perhaps TRBD2 (6 bases). V lost 1 base to trimming and J lost 0 bases, with 13 bases between them. Looked up from germline, CDR1 is SEHNR and CDR2 is FQNEAQ (reference sequence). The length of the CDR3 is 17 residues. The CDR3 loop is CASSLDRRGSSYNEQFF. In nucleotides, the CDR3 is TGTGCCAGCAGCTTAGATCGTCGGGGGAGCTCCTACAATGAGCAGTTCTTC.

This clonotype occurred many times. DNA of the CDR3: TGTGCCAGCAGCCAAGATTTCAGGGCTCAGCCCCAGCATTTT. This gives the protein CASSQDFRAQPQHF. The chain joins TRBV3-1 to TRBJ1-5; TRBD1 might be the D (5 bases). Trimming removed 0 bases from V and 6 bases from J, with 9 bases in between. Germline loops: CDR1 LGHDT, CDR2 YNNKEL (reference sequence). The CDR3 has 14 residues.

The chain recombines TRBV5-4 with TRBJ2-5; D is perhaps TRBD2 (7 bases). Trimming stripped 10 bases from V and 1 base from J, with 14 bases between. CDR3 length: 13 residues. CDR1 is SGHNT and CDR2 is YYREEE in the germline V gene (reference sequence). The CDR3, as DNA: TGTGCCTACGGGGGGACACCCCAAGAGACCCAGTACTTC. It encodes CAYGGTPQETQYF.

In this sample, this clonotype turned up a few times. The chain recombines TRBV7-2 with TRBJ2-5, with D hard to call. V lost 1 base, J lost 5 bases, and 14 bases lay in between. Germline V gene sequence: CDR1 SGHTA, CDR2 FQGNSA. CDR3 length equals 15 residues. CDR3 region: CASSLEIDSWETQYF. As DNA, the CDR3 is TGTGCCAGCAGCTTAGAGATTGATAGCTGGGAGACCCAGTACTTC.

The V call is TRBV9, the J call TRBJ2-2, with 16 bases fitting TRBD2. The CDR3 is 20 residues long. V lost 3 bases and J lost 0; bases outside the gene matches: 8. Germline CDR1 is SGDLS and CDR2 is YYNGEE. This CDR3 is CASSARGLAGGPPNTGELFF. The DNA for the CDR3 is TGTGCCAGCAGCGCCCGGGGACTAGCGGGGGGGCCTCCGAACACCGGGGAGCTGTTTTTT.

This clonotype occurred many times. In DNA form, the CDR3 reads TGTGCCAGCAGTTTAGTGGTATACTATGGCTACACCTTC. Amino acids: CASSLVVYYGYTF. The J gene is TRBJ1-2, the V gene TRBV12-3 or TRBV12-4, with unresolved D. Trimming pared 1 base from V and 3 bases from J, leaving 6 bases between. The CDR3 has 13 residues.

CDR3 in DNA: TGTGCCAGCAGTGACCGTCTGGTATACAATGAGCAGTTCTTC. Protein product: CASSDRLVYNEQFF. The rearrangement uses TRBV28 and TRBJ2-1; D not resolved. The CDR3 sequence is 14 residues long. Looked up from germline, CDR1 is MDHEN and CDR2 is SYDVKM. V gave up 5 bases and J gave up 4 bases, with 12 bases separating them.

The table lists this clonotype with many counts. The J gene is TRBJ2-3, the V gene TRBV7-9; TRBD2 is a possible D gene (5 bases). Germline V CDR1 and CDR2: SEHNR, FQNEAQ (reference sequence). V was cut by 2 bases and J by 4 bases, with 7 bases left in between. The CDR3 consists of 13 residues. In nucleotides, the CDR3 is TGTGCCAGCAGCTTACTGGAGGCAGATACGCAGTATTTT. It specifies CASSLLEADTQYF.

This chain links TRBV12-3 or TRBV12-4 with TRBJ2-3; D ambiguous. V shed 2 bases and J shed 8 bases, with 8 bases lying between them. There are 12 residues in the CDR3. CDR3 loop: CASSLSRFTQYF. The CDR3 DNA is TGTGCCAGCAGTTTAAGCCGTTTTACGCAGTATTTT.

This clonotype has a count of ten or more. The chain uses TRBV7-3 and TRBJ2-3, with 16 positions matching TRBD2. Trimming at V came to 0 bases and at J to 4 bases, leaving 1 base not matched to a gene. CDR1 SGHTA and CDR2 FQGTGA come from the germline V gene. The CDR3 sequence is 17 residues long. This CDR3 is CASSLTGTSGGADTQYF. DNA of the CDR3: TGTGCCAGCAGCTTAACGGGGACTAGCGGGGGGGCAGATACGCAGTATTTT.

This clonotype occurred many times. The chain carries TRBV3-1 and TRBJ1-1; D is unresolved. Trimming took off 0 bases at V and 1 base at J, with 9 bases between the two ends. Germline CDR1 LGHDT, CDR2 YNNKEL (reference sequence). The CDR3 sequence is 15 residues long. The DNA of the CDR3 is TGTGCCAGCAGCCAAGAGGAACCCGCGAACACTGAAGCTTTCTTT. It codes for CASSQEEPANTEAFF.

The rearrangement joins TRBV12-3 or TRBV12-4 to TRBJ1-5; D remains ambiguous. Trimming removed 5 bases from V and 0 bases from J, with 5 bases in between. The CDR3 covers 13 residues. CDR3 nucleotides: TGTGCCAGCAGTCCTTTTAGCAATCAGCCCCAGCATTTT. Protein: CASSPFSNQPQHF.

V gene TRBV19 combines with J gene TRBJ1-6; no clear D. The CDR3 runs 17 residues. Germline CDR1 reads LNHDA; CDR2 reads SQIVND (reference sequence). Trimming removed 5 bases from V and 0 bases from J, with 14 bases in between. The CDR3 coding sequence is TGTGCCAGTAGTGCGGGAGGTCCGAGCTCCTATAATTCACCCCTCCACTTT. Encoded protein: CASSAGGPSSYNSPLHF. Drawing the rest from reference TRBV19 and TRBJ1-6, the complete variable domain is DGGITQSPKYLFRKEGQNVTLSCEQNLNHDAMYWYRQDPGQGLRLIYYSQIVNDFQKGDIAEGYSVSREKKESFPLTVTSAQKNPTAFYLCASSAGGPSSYNSPLHFGNGTRLTVT.

The V and J genes are TRBV6-1 and TRBJ1-5; possibly TRBD1 for D (6 bases). Trimming removed 6 bases from V and 1 base from J, with 16 bases in between. Germline loops: CDR1 MNHNS, CDR2 SASEGT. CDR3 size: 16 residues. CDR3 nucleotides: TGTGCCAGCAGAAGGGGGGGACAAGGGAGCAATCAGCCCCAGCATTTT. This codes for CASRRGGQGSNQPQHF.